The 26 T cell receptor beta chains listed next were all sequenced from one sample in a study of blood T cell repertoires in COVID-19. Assay: immunoSEQ multiplex PCR; the TCRdb copy retains only in-frame clones and omits some. The sample records around 300,000 clones, approximately 89% being singletons. Specimen: PBMCs or T cells enriched from blood (not recorded which). Every receptor here comes from a woman aged 55-75 years who had recovered from COVID-19.

This rearrangement joins TRBV7-3 to TRBJ1-1, with 9 bases identical to TRBD1. Germline V gene lookup returns CDR1 SGHTA and CDR2 FQGTGA. V trimming: 5 bases; J trimming: 2 bases; junction bases outside the gene matches: 6. The CDR3 totals 15 residues. The DNA for the CDR3 is TGTGCCAGCAGCAAACACAGGGGGCGTAACACTGAAGCTTTCTTT. Amino acids: CASSKHRGRNTEAFF. The variable domain in full, completed from reference TRBV7-3 and TRBJ1-1, reads GAGVSQTPSNKVTEKGKYVELRCDPISGHTALYWYRQSLGQGPEFLIYFQGTGAADDSGLPNDRFFAVRPEGSVSTLKIQRTERGDSAVYLCASSKHRGRNTEAFFGQGTRLTVV.

The chain combines TRBV30 with TRBJ2-5; D call uncertain. CDR3 length: 13 amino acids. The germline gives CDR1 GTSNPN, CDR2 SVGIG (reference sequence). Trimming took off 0 bases at V and 4 bases at J, with 9 bases between the two ends. CDR3 in amino acids: CAWSVPPGETQYF. The CDR3 DNA reads TGTGCCTGGAGTGTGCCCCCAGGAGAGACCCAGTACTTC.

V and J are TRBV9 and TRBJ2-3; 8 nucleotides match TRBD2. V shed 0 bases and J 6 bases; nucleotides not matched to a gene: 9. CDR3 size: 16 residues. Germline values: CDR1 SGDLS, CDR2 YYNGEE. CDR3 DNA: TGTGCCAGCAGCGTAGGCGGGGGGAACCAAGGGGATACGCAGTATTTT. This sequence encodes CASSVGGGNQGDTQYF. Full variable domain (rest looked up from reference TRBV9 and TRBJ2-3): DSGVTQTPKHLITATGQRVTLRCSPRSGDLSVYWYQQSLDQGLQFLIQYYNGEERAKGNILERFSAQQFPDLHSELNLSSLELGDSALYFCASSVGGGNQGDTQYFGPGTRLTVL.

J is TRBJ2-1 and V is TRBV5-1; D perhaps matches TRBD1 (5 bases). The CDR3 runs to 15 residues. The V gene's germline CDR1 is SGHRS and CDR2 YFSETQ. Trimming shortened V by 0 bases and J by 10 bases, and 17 bases separated the two germline ends. The CDR3 nucleotides read TGCGCCAGCAGCTTGGGGGGCATCAGACCGGAGGAGCAGTTCTTC. Translated, it gives CASSLGGIRPEEQFF.

This clone has just a few counts. The J gene is TRBJ1-2, the V gene TRBV5-5; D unclear. The V gene's germline CDR1 is SGHKS and CDR2 YYEKEE (reference sequence). Trimming stripped 0 bases from V and 3 bases from J, with 9 bases between. There are 14 residues in the CDR3. For the CDR3, the DNA is TGTGCCAGCAGCTTGGGATGGGCCTACTATGGCTACACCTTC. Translation gives CASSLGWAYYGYTF.

The rearrangement uses TRBV4-1 and TRBJ1-3; possibly TRBD1 for D (5 bases). This CDR3 region has 15 residues. Germline values: CDR1 MGHRA, CDR2 YSYEKL. The germline V and J ends were trimmed by 1 base and 4 bases, with 11 bases remaining between them. CDR3 protein: CASSQAATVGNTIYF. The CDR3 DNA is TGCGCCAGCAGCCAAGCCGCGACAGTAGGAAACACCATATATTTT.

This clone was counted a few times. The V call is TRBV5-6, the J call TRBJ1-1; D call uncertain. Germline values: CDR1 SGHDT, CDR2 YYEEEE. V gave up 4 bases and J gave up 4 bases, with 8 bases separating them. The CDR3 is 12 amino acids. The CDR3 DNA sequence: TGTGCCAGCAGCGCGGCACTCACTGAAGCTTTCTTT. This translates into CASSAALTEAFF.

The chain uses TRBV9 and TRBJ2-1, with 11 bases identical to TRBD2. Germline V gives CDR1 SGDLS, CDR2 YYNGEE. The CDR3 loop spans 15 amino acids. V trimming: 0 bases; J trimming: 6 bases; junction bases outside the gene matches: 2. The CDR3 bases are TGTGCCAGCAGCGTAGTAGCGGGAGGGGGCAATGAGCAGTTCTTC. It specifies CASSVVAGGGNEQFF.

The CDR3 reads CASSSQSGESEAFF. The CDR3 nucleotides read TGTGCCAGCAGTTCTCAGTCGGGGGAATCTGAAGCTTTCTTT. The chain links TRBV7-9 to TRBJ1-1; maybe TRBD1 (5 bases). V was cut by 6 bases and J by 6 bases, with 17 bases left in between. Germline CDR1 reads SEHNR; CDR2 reads FQNEAQ (reference sequence). This CDR3 region has 14 residues.

This clone was seen just once. J is TRBJ2-1 and V is TRBV7-9; 7 positions match TRBD2. CDR3 length: 14 residues. V was clipped by 8 bases and J by 6 bases; unmatched bases: 10. Germline CDR1 and CDR2: SEHNR and FQNEAQ (reference sequence). CDR3 sequence: CASEGTTFINEQFF. DNA of the CDR3: TGTGCCAGCGAAGGGACTACCTTTATCAATGAGCAGTTCTTC. The variable domain in full, with the rest retrieved from reference TRBV7-9 and TRBJ2-1, is DTGVSQNPRHKITKRGQNVTFRCDPISEHNRLYWYRQTLGQGPEFLTYFQNEAQLEKSRLLSDRFSAERPKGSFSTLEIQRTEQGDSAMYLCASEGTTFINEQFFGPGTRLTVL.

V gene TRBV7-8 combines with J gene TRBJ2-7; 10 nucleotides match TRBD2. Trimming cost V 1 base and J 12 bases; bases outside gene matches: 12. CDR1 is SGHVS, CDR2 FQNEAQ, per germline. The CDR3 length is 15 residues. CDR3 sequence reads: CASSLVGSGRYLAYF. The CDR3 DNA reads TGTGCCAGCAGCTTAGTCGGTAGCGGGAGGTATTTGGCGTACTTC.

The sample holds a few counts of this clone. The chain is built from TRBV27 and TRBJ1-1; D unclear. The CDR3 extends over 13 amino acids. Trimming pared 6 bases from V and 4 bases from J, leaving 12 bases between. Looked up from germline, CDR1 is MNHEY and CDR2 is SMNVEV (reference sequence). The CDR3 DNA follows: TGTGCCAGCAGCCATATGGGAGGCACTGAAGCTTTCTTT. Translated, it gives CASSHMGGTEAFF.

This chain uses TRBV3-1 (or the pseudogene TRBV3-2) with TRBJ1-2; the match to TRBD1 covers 8 bases. Germline lookup yields CDR1 LGHDT and CDR2 YNNKEL (reference sequence). This CDR3 comprises 19 residues. The V and J ends lost 4 bases and 1 base, in that order; junction bases with no gene match: 17. The CDR3 region has the DNA TGTGCCAGCAGCCTACCTAAACGACAGGGGAGGTGGGTTAACTATGGCTACACCTTC. Residues: CASSLPKRQGRWVNYGYTF.

The chain has TRBV12-3 or TRBV12-4 and TRBJ2-3, with 7 bases identical to TRBD2. The CDR3 has 11 amino acids. J was trimmed by 13 bases and V by 3 bases; bases with no gene match: 4. The CDR3 coding sequence is TGTGCCAGCAGTTTCCGGGGGGTGGAGTATTTT. Translated, it gives CASSFRGVEYF.

This rearrangement joins TRBV9 to TRBJ1-2; D may be TRBD1 (5 bases). Germline V gives CDR1 SGDLS, CDR2 YYNGEE. Trimming removed 5 bases from V and 7 bases from J, with 18 bases in between. This CDR3 is 14 amino acids long. The CDR3 loop reads CASRAVIGAGGYTF. CDR3 sequence (DNA): TGTGCCAGCAGGGCAGTCATTGGGGCTGGTGGCTACACCTTC.

The gene calls are TRBV2 and TRBJ1-4; 8 positions match TRBD1. Germline V gene data show CDR1 as SNHLY and CDR2 as FYNNEI. Germline trimming cut 5 bases from V and 0 bases from J; bases unmatched to any gene: 2. CDR3 size: 15 residues. The CDR3 sequence is CASSTDRATNEKLFF. In DNA, the CDR3 is TGTGCCAGCAGTACGGACAGGGCAACTAATGAAAAACTGTTTTTT.

The J gene is TRBJ2-7, the V gene TRBV7-9; TRBD1 agrees at 7 bases. The trim removed 3 bases at V and 3 bases at J, leaving 5 bases unmatched. This CDR3 has 14 amino acids. Germline V gene data show CDR1 as SEHNR and CDR2 as FQNEAQ (reference sequence). The CDR3, as DNA: TGTGCCAGCAGCTTGGGACAGAATTACTACGAGCAGTACTTC. It translates to CASSLGQNYYEQYF.

V gene TRBV5-1 combines with J gene TRBJ2-3; TRBD2 might be the D (6 bases). From germline, CDR1 is SGHRS and CDR2 YFSETQ. Trimming pared 2 bases from V and 5 bases from J, leaving 15 bases between. The CDR3 is made up of 15 amino acids. CDR3 sequence (DNA): TGCGCCAGCAGCTTCGATCGCGCGGGGCGAGATACGCAGTATTTT. Translated, it gives CASSFDRAGRDTQYF.

The V gene is TRBV6-6, the J gene TRBJ1-1, with TRBD1 as a possible D gene (5 bases). Germline CDR1 is MNHNY and CDR2 is SVGAGI (reference sequence). The CDR3 loop spans 15 amino acids. Trimming took off 4 bases at V and 3 bases at J, with 15 bases between the two ends. CDR3 in DNA: TGTGCCAGCAGTTCAAGGACGGGGGTTGACACTGAAGCTTTCTTT. Translating gives CASSSRTGVDTEAFF.

The chain carries TRBV5-1 and TRBJ1-2; D gene unclear. The length of the CDR3 is 16 residues. The V gene lost 2 bases and the J gene lost 8 bases, with 22 bases spanning the gap. Germline CDR1 and CDR2: SGHRS and YFSETQ. CDR3 amino acids: CASSLVQTTFLGGYTF. The CDR3 nucleotides read TGCGCCAGCAGCTTAGTACAGACTACGTTTTTGGGGGGCTACACCTTC. Supplemented by reference TRBV5-1 and TRBJ1-2, the full variable domain reads KAGVTQTPRYLIKTRGQQVTLSCSPISGHRSVSWYQQTPGQGLQFLFEYFSETQRNKGNFPGRFSGRQFSNSRSEMNVSTLELGDSALYLCASSLVQTTFLGGYTFGSGTRLTVV.

The chain recombines TRBV19 with TRBJ1-5; D perhaps matches TRBD1 (6 bases). Germline lookup yields CDR1 LNHDA and CDR2 SQIVND (reference sequence). CDR3 length equals 16 residues. Deletions cut 5 bases from V and 1 base from J, with 15 bases between. The CDR3 DNA reads as TGTGCCAGTAGTCCCCTGGGGAGGGGGAGCAATCAGCCCCAGCATTTT. It yields the protein CASSPLGRGSNQPQHF.

The V gene is TRBV27, the J gene TRBJ1-3; the D gene is possibly TRBD1 (6 bases). V lost 5 bases to trimming and J lost 1 base, with 15 bases between them. This CDR3 has 16 residues. Per germline, CDR1 MNHEY and CDR2 SMNVEV (reference sequence). This CDR3 is CASSIPGHPSGNTIYF. For the CDR3, the DNA is TGTGCCAGCAGTATACCGGGACACCCTTCTGGAAACACCATATATTTT.

The rearrangement uses TRBV10-1 and TRBJ2-3; 9 bases fit TRBD2. The CDR3 loop spans 17 amino acids. The germline V gene encodes CDR1 WNHNN and CDR2 SYGVQD (reference sequence). V was clipped by 2 bases and J by 4 bases; unmatched bases: 10. The chain's CDR3 is CASSEGGAGGGADTQYF. CDR3 DNA: TGCGCCAGCAGTGAGGGAGGAGCGGGGGGCGGCGCAGATACGCAGTATTTT.

V usage is TRBV4-1 and J usage is TRBJ1-2; 9 bases agree with TRBD1. Germline V gene lookup returns CDR1 MGHRA and CDR2 YSYEKL. This CDR3 contains 15 residues. The ends lost 4 bases at V and 5 bases at J; junction bases unmatched: 8. DNA for the CDR3: TGCGCCAGCAGCCTGGGACAGGGAATACGATATGGCTACACCTTC. This sequence encodes CASSLGQGIRYGYTF.

The gene calls are TRBV7-2 and TRBJ1-2; 11 positions agree with TRBD1. V was clipped by 4 bases and J by 7 bases; unmatched bases: 8. Germline assignment: CDR1 SGHTA and CDR2 FQGNSA. CDR3 length equals 15 residues. In nucleotides, the CDR3 is TGTGCCAGCAGCTCATCCGGGACAGGGGGAGGTGGCTACACCTTC. Its protein product is CASSSSGTGGGGYTF.

J is TRBJ2-7 and V is TRBV6-6, with 11 positions matching TRBD1. The CDR3 sequence is 14 residues long. Germline CDR1 MNHNY, CDR2 SVGAGI (reference sequence). V lost 7 bases and J lost 6; bases outside the gene matches: 8. The CDR3 loop is CASTRTGGEFEQYF. Here the CDR3 DNA reads TGTGCCAGCACCAGGACAGGGGGCGAGTTCGAGCAGTACTTC.